This T cell receptor (beta chain) comes out of a study of PD-L1 blockade in urothelial cancer. Study as a whole: Most patients, about 85% of the roughly 30, were males with bladder-origin cancer. The analyses of blood took place 3 weeks (second dose) and 6 weeks after treatment start. Anywhere from 0 to 3 prior chemotherapy regimens had been received by patients.

Time point described: peripheral blood 6 weeks after treatment start. J was trimmed by 1 base and V by 5 bases; bases with no gene match: 4. The CDR3 sequence is 13 residues long. CDR1 SQVTM and CDR2 ANQGSEA come from the germline V gene. TCRdb's copy holds only in-frame clones and misses some; the assay was immunoSEQ multiplex PCR. This sample carries about 76,000 clones, 75% to 95% of them seen once, and the ten largest clones take about 0.91%. This chain connects TRBV29-1 to TRBJ2-5; 7 bases are shared with TRBD1. The source was PBMCs, collected around atezolizumab (anti-PD-L1) treatment. The clonotype originates from a woman older than 75 with urothelial cancer. CDR3 residues: CSVRDSPQETQYF. CDR3 nucleotides: TGCAGCGTTCGGGACAGTCCCCAAGAGACCCAGTACTTC.